This is a list of T cell receptor beta chains from one sample in a study of response to subunit inactivated influenza vaccine. One entry per CDR3 protein results from TCRdb running MiXCR on the RT-PCR reads. This table has almost 600,000 distinct CDR3 sequences, around 13% appearing once. Material: PBMCs from blood, obtained 11 to 12 days after vaccination. These receptors were obtained from a man in his fifties who received an inactivated influenza vaccine. The CDR3 runs from the conserved cysteine through the conserved F or W. A D gene is named only where the DNA matches it firmly. Clone size is given for some rows only: seen once, a few or many times, or a class if the clone is expanded.

>NA|NA|TRBJ2-1|TRBV12-3/TRBV12-4
TGTGCCACCCTCATACGGGGCGGGAATGAGCAGTTCTTC
CATLIRGGNEQFF
>TRBD1|few|TRBJ1-4|TRBV5-6
TGTGCCAGCAGCGTTGGTTTAGGGGGCGACGAAAAACTGTTTTTT
CASSVGLGGDEKLFF
>TRBD1|many|TRBJ1-1|TRBV7-9
TGTGCCAGCGGGGGGACAGGCCTTACCACTGAAGCTTTCTTT
CASGGTGLTTEAFF
>TRBD2|NA|TRBJ2-5|TRBV20-1
TGCAGTGCTACAAGACTAGCGGGGGAGACCCAGTACTTC
CSATRLAGETQYF
>TRBD1|few|TRBJ1-2|TRBV5-1
TGCGCCAGCAGTATTGGGACAGGGCAAAACTATGGCTACACCTTC
CASSIGTGQNYGYTF
>NA|NA|TRBJ2-7|TRBV21-1
TGTGCCAGCAGCAAAGCGCTGGCCTACGAGCAGTACTTC
CASSKALAYEQYF
>TRBD1|NA|TRBJ2-5|TRBV29-1
TGCAGCGTCAACAGGGGACGAGGAGAGACCCAGTACTTC
CSVNRGRGETQYF
>TRBD2|NA|TRBJ2-7|TRBV4-2
TGTGCCAGCAGCCAAGGAAGCGGGAGCCGGCACGAGCAGTACTTC
CASSQGSGSRHEQYF
>NA|NA|TRBJ2-1|TRBV2
TGTGCCAGCAGTGAAGCGAGACTAAGAGAGCAGTTCTTC
CASSEARLREQFF
>NA|few|TRBJ2-2|TRBV5-1
TGCGCCAGCAGCCGCGACGCGGGATTGGGATTAACCGGGGAGCTGTTTTTT
CASSRDAGLGLTGELFF
>NA|NA|TRBJ2-1|TRBV6-2/TRBV6-3
TGTGCCAGCAGTGGGCCACCCGGGTCCGCCTACAATGAGCAGTTCTTC
CASSGPPGSAYNEQFF
>NA|many|TRBJ2-1|TRBV29-1
TGCAGCGCCCGAGAGTCCGGGAGTGGGTACAATGAGCAGTTCTTC
CSARESGSGYNEQFF
>TRBD1|NA|TRBJ2-3|TRBV13
TGTGCCAGCAGTTTGGGACAGGGGTACGCAGATACGCAGTATTTT
CASSLGQGYADTQYF
>NA|many|TRBJ2-5|TRBV29-1
TGCAGCGTTGATGAGACCCAGTACTTC
CSVDETQYF
>NA|NA|TRBJ2-7|TRBV20-1
TGCAGTGCTAGAGAGGCTAGGGTCTCCTACGAGCAGTACTTC
CSAREARVSYEQYF
>TRBD2|NA|TRBJ2-3|TRBV5-1
TGCGCCAGCAGCGGAATTAGCGGGGGGAGCACAGATACGCAGTATTTT
CASSGISGGSTDTQYF
>NA|NA|TRBJ1-4|TRBV5-1
TGCGCCAGCAGCTCCAATCCTTTGACAGGACGAAATGAAAAACTGTTTTTT
CASSSNPLTGRNEKLFF
>TRBD2|few|TRBJ2-3|TRBV5-1
TGCGCCAGCAGCTTGGGAAGCGGGGGGGCCGGGACAGATACGCAGTATTTT
CASSLGSGGAGTDTQYF
>NA|few|TRBJ2-7|TRBV3-1
TGTGCCAGCAGCCAAGGGGTTCGCACCTACGAGCAGTACTTC
CASSQGVRTYEQYF
>TRBD1|few|TRBJ2-1|TRBV10-3
TGTGCCATCAGTCCCGGGACAGGGGTTTCGCATGAGCAGTTCTTC
CAISPGTGVSHEQFF
>NA|NA|TRBJ2-7|TRBV18
TGTGCCAGCTCACTCCCGACTGTAGAGCAGTACTTC
CASSLPTVEQYF